This entry features one T cell receptor beta chain sequence. No antigen is known for it. The data belong to a study of STAT3 mutations in large granular lymphocyte leukemia. Findings of the study overall: At least one immunodominant TCR beta clonotype appeared in every T-cell large granular lymphocyte leukemia patient.

TCRdb's copy holds only in-frame clones and misses some; the assay was immunoSEQ multiplex PCR. Found here are some 25,000 clones, approximately 94% of them singletons; the top ten hold under 6.5%. This TCR was recovered from a middle-aged man with T-cell large granular lymphocyte leukemia. Some clones in this sample may be carry-over from other donors' samples. The sequenced sample consisted of peripheral blood mononuclear cells.

The CDR3 is CASSPGTGSEQYF. DNA of the CDR3: TGTGCCAGCTCACCAGGGACAGGGAGCGAGCAGTACTTC. The V and J genes are TRBV18 and TRBJ2-7, with 9 bases identical to TRBD1. Trimming took 2 bases from V and 6 from J; bases not matched to a gene: 2. In germline, CDR1 is KGHSH, CDR2 LQKENI. The CDR3 length is 13 residues.